This T cell receptor (beta chain) was sequenced in a study of response to subunit inactivated influenza vaccine. Germline V gene sequence: CDR1 SGHDT, CDR2 YYEEEE. The CDR3 contains 13 residues. Trimming removed 4 bases from V and 7 bases from J; junction bases left unmatched: 4. TCRdb ran MiXCR on the RT-PCR reads and lists one entry per CDR3 protein. The sample lists fewer than 650,000 distinct CDR3 sequences; 10% to 15% were seen once. In this sample, this clonotype turned up a few times. Material: PBMCs from blood, obtained about 6 weeks after vaccination. The chain employs TRBV5-6 and TRBJ2-4; TRBD2 aligns across 8 bases. The TCR sequence derives from a man over 45 who received an inactivated influenza vaccine. The DNA of the CDR3 is TGTGCCAGCAGCCCAGCGGGGGCCAACATTCAGTACTTC. Translating it yields CASSPAGANIQYF.